Listed below are T cell receptor beta chains from one sample, sequenced in a study of OX40 agonist ivuxolimab in advanced cancers. The data were produced by immunoSEQ multiplex PCR, yet TCRdb's version contains in-frame clones alone and is incomplete. The sample lists around 69,000 clones; over 75% were seen once. The sequences come from CD4+ or CD8+ T cells sorted from blood, collected in a trial of the OX40 agonist ivuxolimab. These receptors were collected from an adult with an advanced solid tumor such as melanoma, head and neck, liver or kidney cancer. Each CDR3 is given with its conserved first and last residue. The order of the fields is D gene, clone size, J gene, V gene, CDR3 protein, CDR3 DNA. D genes are given only for firm matches. Expanded clones get a size class; other rows say once, few or many, or leave the size out.

D: TRBD1
size: -
J: TRBJ2-7
V: TRBV19
CDR3: CASSVGQGAYYEQYF
DNA: TGTGCCAGTAGTGTTGGACAGGGGGCTTACTACGAGCAGTACTTC

D: -
size: -
J: TRBJ1-5
V: TRBV27
CDR3: CASSLQADSNQPQHF
DNA: TGTGCCAGCAGTTTGCAGGCTGATAGCAATCAGCCCCAGCATTTT

D: TRBD1
size: once
J: TRBJ1-2
V: TRBV5-6
CDR3: CASSWGTVANYGYTF
DNA: TGTGCCAGCAGCTGGGGGACAGTAGCTAACTATGGCTACACCTTC

D: -
size: -
J: TRBJ2-1
V: TRBV13
CDR3: CASSLAVSGASYNEQFF
DNA: TGTGCCAGCAGCTTAGCGGTGTCAGGGGCATCCTACAATGAGCAGTTCTTC

D: -
size: -
J: TRBJ1-4
V: TRBV7-9
CDR3: CASSLSSGGAVF
DNA: TGTGCCAGCAGCTTAAGTAGCGGAGGGGCGGTTTTT

D: -
size: -
J: TRBJ2-1
V: TRBV5-3
CDR3: CARSLGRKYNEQFF
DNA: TGTGCCAGAAGCTTGGGACGGAAGTACAATGAGCAGTTCTTC

D: -
size: once
J: TRBJ2-3
V: TRBV13
CDR3: CASSQRGTDTQYF
DNA: TGTGCCAGCAGCCAACGAGGCACAGATACGCAGTATTTT

D: -
size: -
J: TRBJ2-4
V: TRBV7-9
CDR3: CASSLVTAKNIQYF
DNA: TGTGCCAGCAGCTTAGTGACGGCCAAAAACATTCAGTACTTC

D: -
size: -
J: TRBJ1-5
V: TRBV28
CDR3: CASSLGRTFHQPQHF
DNA: TGTGCCAGCAGTTTAGGCAGGACCTTCCATCAGCCCCAGCATTTT

D: -
size: -
J: TRBJ1-5
V: TRBV7-3
CDR3: CASSLRGCNQPQHF
DNA: TGTGCCAGCAGCTTACGTGGGTGCAATCAGCCCCAGCATTTT

D: TRBD2
size: -
J: TRBJ2-7
V: TRBV4-3
CDR3: CASSPGLAIYEQYF
DNA: TGCGCCAGCAGCCCGGGACTAGCAATCTACGAGCAGTACTTC

D: -
size: once
J: TRBJ2-7
V: TRBV7-9
CDR3: CASSSVPQPNSYEQYF
DNA: TGTGCCAGCAGCTCCGTGCCGCAGCCCAACTCCTACGAGCAGTACTTC

D: -
size: once
J: TRBJ1-1
V: TRBV27
CDR3: CASRIVGGNTEAFF
DNA: TGTGCCAGCAGGATTGTGGGAGGTAACACTGAAGCTTTCTTT

D: -
size: -
J: TRBJ1-6
V: TRBV4-3
CDR3: CASSQVWSSSSYNSPLHF
DNA: TGCGCCAGCAGCCAAGTATGGTCCTCGAGCTCCTATAATTCACCCCTCCACTTT

D: TRBD1
size: -
J: TRBJ2-3
V: TRBV27
CDR3: CASSPRDRHRDTQYF
DNA: TGTGCCAGCAGCCCCCGGGACAGACACAGAGATACGCAGTATTTT

D: TRBD1
size: -
J: TRBJ2-7
V: TRBV4-2
CDR3: CASSHTPPGTGAYEQYF
DNA: TGTGCCAGCAGCCACACTCCTCCCGGGACAGGGGCCTACGAGCAGTACTTC

D: -
size: -
J: TRBJ2-7
V: TRBV4-1
CDR3: CASSQVGIRGEQYF
DNA: TGCGCCAGCAGCCAAGTGGGGATACGGGGGGAGCAGTACTTC

D: -
size: -
J: TRBJ2-1
V: TRBV11-3
CDR3: CASSRDGGREQFF
DNA: TGTGCCAGCAGCCGAGACGGGGGGCGGGAGCAGTTCTTC

D: -
size: once
J: TRBJ1-1
V: TRBV10-3
CDR3: CAITAEGNTEAFF
DNA: TGTGCCATCACCGCCGAAGGGAACACTGAAGCTTTCTTT

D: -
size: -
J: TRBJ2-5
V: TRBV5-4
CDR3: CASSLDETQYF
DNA: TGTGCCAGCAGCTTGGATGAGACCCAGTACTTC

D: -
size: few
J: TRBJ1-1
V: TRBV30
CDR3: CAWSLIARAEAFF
DNA: TGTGCCTGGAGTTTAATTGCTCGCGCTGAAGCTTTCTTT

D: -
size: -
J: TRBJ2-3
V: TRBV6-1
CDR3: CASSEALVVPGDTQYF
DNA: TGTGCCAGCAGTGAAGCGCTTGTGGTCCCGGGAGATACGCAGTATTTT

D: TRBD2
size: once
J: TRBJ2-5
V: TRBV7-9
CDR3: CASSSGLRGETQYF
DNA: TGTGCCAGCAGCTCGGGACTACGGGGAGAGACCCAGTACTTC

D: -
size: -
J: TRBJ2-1
V: TRBV13
CDR3: CASSHPGTPGEQFF
DNA: TGTGCCAGCAGCCATCCCGGGACTCCTGGGGAGCAGTTCTTC

D: -
size: few
J: TRBJ2-5
V: TRBV7-6
CDR3: CASSYHGRGVLETQYF
DNA: TGTGCCAGCAGCTACCACGGGCGGGGCGTCCTTGAGACCCAGTACTTC

D: -
size: -
J: TRBJ2-7
V: TRBV9
CDR3: CASSVEGDYEQYF
DNA: TGTGCCAGCAGCGTAGAAGGGGACTACGAGCAGTACTTC

D: TRBD1
size: once
J: TRBJ2-1
V: TRBV7-9
CDR3: CASSWDRLSSYNEQFF
DNA: TGTGCCAGCAGCTGGGACAGGCTAAGCTCCTACAATGAGCAGTTCTTC

D: -
size: -
J: TRBJ1-4
V: TRBV9
CDR3: CASSEIVGANEKLFF
DNA: TGTGCCAGCAGCGAGATAGTCGGTGCTAATGAAAAACTGTTTTTT

D: TRBD1
size: once
J: TRBJ1-1
V: TRBV6-1
CDR3: CASSNIRGEGVVAFF
DNA: TGTGCCAGCAGCAATATCAGGGGGGAAGGGGTGGTTGCTTTCTTT

D: -
size: -
J: TRBJ1-1
V: TRBV19
CDR3: CASFTGLMGTEAFF
DNA: TGTGCCAGTTTCACAGGACTAATGGGCACTGAAGCTTTCTTT

D: TRBD2
size: -
J: TRBJ2-1
V: TRBV7-9
CDR3: CASSPGTSGGPRYNEQFF
DNA: TGTGCCAGCAGCCCCGGGACTAGCGGGGGCCCCCGCTACAATGAGCAGTTCTTC

D: -
size: -
J: TRBJ2-1
V: TRBV9
CDR3: CASNPPWSDNEQFF
DNA: TGTGCCAGCAATCCCCCATGGTCGGACAATGAGCAGTTCTTC

D: -
size: -
J: TRBJ2-5
V: TRBV19
CDR3: CASSIFWGSVQETQYF
DNA: TGTGCCAGTAGTATCTTTTGGGGTTCCGTCCAAGAGACCCAGTACTTC

D: -
size: once
J: TRBJ1-1
V: TRBV6-1
CDR3: CASSQGRNTEAFF
DNA: TGTGCCAGCTCCCAGGGGCGGAACACTGAAGCTTTCTTT